The 10 T cell receptor beta chains presented below share a single source sample, sequenced in a study of early T cells in non-severe SARS-CoV-2 infection. TCRdb fed the 5' RACE reads into MiXCR, producing one record per CDR3 protein. The sample lists some 30,000 distinct CDR3 sequences, 4.5% occurring once. The sequenced sample consisted of whole blood. These TCRs come from an adult who was a healthcare worker with PCR-confirmed SARS-CoV-2 infection or an uninfected control (not recorded which).

Of note for this clonotype: A much larger clonotype is one base distant, so this may be a read error. The chain is built from TRBV7-2 and TRBJ1-1, with D hard to call. This CDR3 spans 11 amino acids. Germline assignment: CDR1 SGHTA and CDR2 FQGNSA. This CDR3 reads CAGSVNTEAFF. Here the CDR3 DNA reads TGTGCCGGCAGCGTTAACACTGAAGCTTTCTTT.

This clonotype was seen repeatedly, ten times or more. The CDR3 loop is CASRDSPYEQYF. The CDR3 DNA reads TGTGCCAGCCGGGACAGTCCCTACGAGCAGTACTTC. V gene TRBV7-2 combines with J gene TRBJ2-7; 7 nucleotides line up with TRBD1. V shed 8 bases, J shed 2 bases, and the junction held 3 bases outside the gene matches. The CDR3 runs to 12 residues. Germline V gene data show CDR1 as SGHTA and CDR2 as FQGNSA.

This clonotype has at least ten counts. V is TRBV6-2 or TRBV6-3 and J is TRBJ2-5; 8 positions agree with TRBD1. The CDR3 runs 15 residues. V trimming: 6 bases; J trimming: 5 bases; junction bases outside the gene matches: 11. The germline CDR1 and CDR2 sequences are MNHEY and SVGEGT. CDR3 nucleotide sequence: TGTGCCAGCAGAAGAGACAGGGGCGGGGTGGAGACCCAGTACTTC. Amino acids: CASRRDRGGVETQYF.

This clonotype was counted ten times or more. The chain employs TRBV10-1 and TRBJ2-3, with unresolved D. V lost 0 bases, J lost 6 bases, and 4 bases lay in between. The CDR3 consists of 12 residues. CDR1 WNHNN and CDR2 SYGVQD come from the germline V gene (reference sequence). The CDR3 loop reads CASSESYDTQYF. Written as DNA, the CDR3 is TGCGCCAGCAGTGAGTCTTACGATACGCAGTATTTT.

This clonotype was counted at least ten times. This chain links TRBV7-3 with TRBJ1-2, with TRBD1 matching 7 bases. The trim removed 5 bases at V and 3 bases at J, leaving 3 bases unmatched. The CDR3 totals 13 residues. Germline-derived CDR1 and CDR2 are SGHTA and FQGTGA. The CDR3, as DNA: TGTGCCAGCAGCGGGGACAGCTACTATGGCTACACCTTC. This sequence encodes CASSGDSYYGYTF.

This clonotype came up many times. The rearrangement links TRBV5-1 to TRBJ1-1, with unresolved D. CDR3 size: 14 residues. The germline CDR1 and CDR2 sequences are SGHRS and YFSETQ. V was pared by 1 base and J by 4 bases, with 11 bases between. CDR3: CASSLSQLRTEAFF. The CDR3 coding sequence is TGCGCCAGCAGCTTGAGTCAGCTGCGCACTGAAGCTTTCTTT.

The chain employs TRBV19 and TRBJ2-5; 11 bases map to TRBD2. CDR3 length: 15 residues. Germline V gene lookup returns CDR1 LNHDA and CDR2 SQIVND (reference sequence). Unmatched junction bases numbered 6, after V lost 5 bases and J lost 4 bases. The CDR3 loop is CASSDRLAGIETQYF. DNA for the CDR3: TGTGCCAGTAGTGATAGACTAGCGGGAATAGAGACCCAGTACTTC.

The sample holds a few counts of this clonotype. The chain recombines TRBV5-6 with TRBJ2-7; D perhaps matches TRBD2 (5 bases). Germline assignment: CDR1 SGHDT and CDR2 YYEEEE. The ends were cut back, 3 bases at V and 1 base at J, with 11 bases in the middle. The CDR3 contains 14 residues. The CDR3 region has the DNA TGTGCCAGCAGCTGGGCCGGGGTTTCCTACGAGCAGTACTTC. Its translation is CASSWAGVSYEQYF.

This clonotype came up a few times. This chain uses TRBV5-1 with TRBJ2-1; D is ambiguous. Trimming removed 1 base from V and 3 bases from J, with 11 bases in between. Germline V gives CDR1 SGHRS, CDR2 YFSETQ. This CDR3 contains 15 residues. CDR3 region: CASSLSRTGYNEQFF. For the CDR3, the DNA is TGCGCCAGCAGCTTGAGTAGGACGGGCTACAATGAGCAGTTCTTC.

This clonotype was detected many times. The J gene is TRBJ2-3, the V gene TRBV9, with 12 positions matching TRBD2. The germline CDR1 and CDR2 sequences are SGDLS and YYNGEE. J lost 4 bases, V lost 0 bases, and 3 bases had no gene match. This CDR3 is 16 amino acids long. The CDR3 DNA follows: TGTGCCAGCAGCGTAGGGGGACTAGCGGGCGCAGATACGCAGTATTTT. Translating it yields CASSVGGLAGADTQYF.